This TCR beta chain was captured in a study of cytomegalovirus exposure and HLA in healthy donors. Overall study findings and caveats: According to the study, roughly 160 TCR beta chains were cytomegalovirus-associated.

There were likely unrecorded immune exposures, though donors were nominally healthy when sampled. Germline loops: CDR1 SQVTM, CDR2 ANQGSEA. There are 12 residues in the CDR3. In the PCR, 60 Vbeta and 13 Jbeta primers were used. Per the original methods: The authors later counted about 80 million unique TCR beta chains, approximately 12 million of them shared. Generated by immunoSEQ multiplex PCR, the TCRdb table keeps only in-frame clones and is missing some. The V and J calls and clone size were taken over from that table, and D and trimming were inferred from the DNA. The data contain under 250,000 clones, around four fifths of them singletons. A word on this clone: Antigen: not known.

Sequencing was performed on PBMCs. The V gene is TRBV29-1, the J gene TRBJ2-5, with a possible D match to TRBD1 (5 bases). The end of the DNA is better explained by TRBJ2-7, so the J call may be wrong. This TCR was sampled from a boy younger than 10 in good health and CMV-seronegative. CDR3 in amino acids: CSVGQGSHEQYF. CDR3 nucleotides: TGCAGCGTTGGCCAGGGTAGCCACGAGCAGTACTTC.